The rows below give T cell receptor beta chains drawn from one sample of a study of T cells in Graves' hyperthyroidism and ophthalmopathy. TCRdb passed the multiplex PCR reads through MiXCR, listing each CDR3 protein once. The sample carries more than 300,000 distinct CDR3 sequences, approximately 18% recorded once. Source material: blood. The receptors derive from a young woman with Graves' hyperthyroidism that later progressed to Graves' ophthalmopathy. Each CDR3 is given with its conserved first and last residue. The D gene is left open where the match is weak. For some rows the clone size is stated as once, few or many, or as a class when expanded; others skip it.

v_gene	d_gene	abundance	j_gene	CDR3aa	CDR3nt
TRBV3-1	TRBD2	few	TRBJ2-1	CASSRLRGGWRNEQFF	TGTGCCAGCAGCCGCCTGCGGGGGGGGTGGAGGAATGAGCAGTTCTTC
TRBV12-3/TRBV12-4	NA	many	TRBJ1-5	CASSAGADQPQHF	TGTGCCAGCTCGGCAGGGGCGGATCAGCCCCAGCATTTT
TRBV6-1	TRBD2	many	TRBJ2-2	CASSSALAGGYTGELFF	TGTGCCAGCAGTTCGGCCCTAGCGGGGGGATACACCGGGGAGCTGTTTTTT
TRBV20-1	TRBD2	NA	TRBJ2-3	CSARGLAGGDTDTQYF	TGCAGTGCTAGAGGACTAGCGGGAGGCGACACAGATACGCAGTATTTT
TRBV19	TRBD2	NA	TRBJ2-3	CASSILTAGAGDTQYF	TGTGCCAGTAGTATACTCACAGCGGGAGCTGGAGATACGCAGTATTTT
TRBV4-2	TRBD2	NA	TRBJ2-7	CASSQEVAGPYEQYF	TGTGCCAGCAGCCAAGAGGTAGCGGGACCCTACGAGCAGTACTTC
TRBV6-2/TRBV6-3	TRBD1	NA	TRBJ2-1	CASRLTRQGATPYNEQFF	TGTGCCAGCAGACTAACCCGACAGGGGGCTACCCCTTACAATGAGCAGTTCTTC
TRBV7-9	NA	few	TRBJ1-1	CASSLAQLGRSRGDTEAFF	TGTGCCAGCAGCTTAGCTCAGTTAGGTCGCTCCCGTGGGGACACTGAAGCTTTCTTT
TRBV20-1	NA	few	TRBJ1-4	CSAVQGWRDEKLFF	TGCAGTGCTGTACAGGGATGGCGGGATGAAAAACTGTTTTTT
TRBV4-2	NA	NA	TRBJ2-1	CASSQAQGGAPPEEQFF	TGTGCCAGCAGCCAAGCGCAAGGGGGGGCACCCCCGGAGGAGCAGTTCTTC
TRBV5-1	NA	few	TRBJ2-5	CASRESRGQGYF	TGCGCCAGCAGAGAGAGCCGGGGGCAAGGGTACTTC
TRBV29-1	NA	few	TRBJ1-1	CSVDLQGNTEAFF	TGCAGCGTTGACTTGCAGGGCAACACTGAAGCTTTCTTT
TRBV6-1	NA	once	TRBJ2-2	CASSQGPNTGELFF	TGTGCCAGCAGCCAGGGACCCAACACCGGGGAGCTGTTTTTT
TRBV19	TRBD1	NA	TRBJ2-5	CASSTGTGLQETQYF	TGTGCCAGTAGTACAGGGACAGGGCTGCAAGAGACCCAGTACTTC
TRBV5-1	TRBD2	NA	TRBJ2-1	CASSSVGTSGGDNEQFF	TGCGCCAGCAGCTCAGTGGGGACTAGCGGGGGGGACAATGAGCAGTTCTTC
TRBV7-9	NA	many	TRBJ1-2	CASSLGNPTYQVDGYTF	TGTGCCAGCAGCTTAGGGAACCCCACCTACCAAGTTGATGGCTACACCTTC
TRBV28	NA	many	TRBJ1-1	CASSFLQVRSEAFF	TGTGCCAGCAGTTTCCTCCAGGTTAGATCTGAAGCTTTCTTT
TRBV20-1	NA	many	TRBJ1-4	CSARDSLTREKLFF	TGCAGTGCTAGGGATTCCCTGACCCGGGAAAAACTGTTTTTT
TRBV20-1	NA	NA	TRBJ2-3	CSALTSSPTDSQYF	TGCAGTGCTTTAACTAGCAGCCCCACAGATTCGCAGTATTTT
TRBV6-2/TRBV6-3	NA	NA	TRBJ1-6	CASSYWSLKSYNSPLHF	TGTGCCAGCAGTTACTGGAGCCTGAAGTCCTATAATTCACCCCTCCACTTT
TRBV19	NA	NA	TRBJ1-1	CASSYQENTEAFF	TGTGCCAGTAGTTATCAGGAGAACACTGAAGCTTTCTTT
TRBV5-6	NA	many	TRBJ2-5	CASSFTGSGAQYF	TGTGCCAGCAGCTTTACTGGTTCTGGGGCCCAGTACTTC
TRBV15	TRBD1	many	TRBJ1-2	CATSRTDRAVYGYTF	TGTGCCACCAGCAGAACGGACAGGGCCGTCTATGGCTACACCTTC
TRBV6-1	TRBD2	many	TRBJ2-5	CASSDLPLAGDETQYF	TGTGCCAGCAGTGACCTACCTCTAGCGGGGGATGAGACCCAGTACTTC
TRBV6-1	NA	many	TRBJ1-1	CASSPPPSRKNTEAFF	TGTGCCAGCAGCCCCCCTCCTTCGCGGAAGAACACTGAAGCTTTCTTT
TRBV7-6	NA	many	TRBJ2-5	CASSLRGAGGTTETQYF	TGTGCCAGCAGCCTCCGAGGAGCAGGGGGGACAACGGAGACCCAGTACTTC
TRBV19	NA	NA	TRBJ2-2	CATRAVNTGELFF	TGTGCCACGCGTGCGGTGAACACCGGGGAGCTGTTTTTT
TRBV29-1	TRBD2	few	TRBJ2-1	CSVEPSGRPYNEQFF	TGCAGCGTTGAACCGAGCGGGAGGCCCTACAATGAGCAGTTCTTC
TRBV19	TRBD1	many	TRBJ2-4	CASSISVGPTGKNIQYF	TGTGCCAGTAGTATAAGCGTGGGACCGACAGGGAAAAACATTCAGTACTTC
TRBV11-2	TRBD2	NA	TRBJ2-3	CATEGLAATDTQYF	TGTGCCACCGAGGGACTAGCGGCCACAGATACGCAGTATTTT
TRBV6-1	NA	NA	TRBJ1-1	CASTQTVNTEAFF	TGTGCCAGCACCCAGACGGTGAACACTGAAGCTTTCTTT
TRBV28	TRBD1	few	TRBJ1-5	CASRDRGGGQPQHF	TGTGCCAGCAGAGACAGGGGTGGTGGTCAACCCCAGCATTTT
TRBV5-1	NA	NA	TRBJ2-1	CASSLGDYDRQFF	TGCGCCAGCAGCTTGGGAGACTACGATCGGCAGTTCTTC
TRBV10-3	TRBD1	many	TRBJ2-3	CAIGTGDLLGLTDTQYF	TGTGCCATCGGGACAGGGGACCTCCTTGGCCTTACAGATACGCAGTATTTT
TRBV5-1	NA	NA	TRBJ1-1	CASRNQMNTEAFF	TGCGCCAGCAGGAACCAGATGAACACTGAAGCTTTCTTT
TRBV29-1	TRBD1	NA	TRBJ1-5	CSVELPGQGGRSQHF	TGCAGCGTTGAGCTACCGGGACAGGGAGGCCGGTCCCAGCATTTT
TRBV27	NA	few	TRBJ2-4	CASSLLDDLGIQYF	TGTGCCAGCAGTTTATTGGACGATCTAGGCATTCAGTACTTC
TRBV7-9	NA	few	TRBJ1-6	CASSPDRLAYNSPLHF	TGTGCCAGCAGTCCGGACAGATTGGCCTATAATTCACCCCTCCACTTT
TRBV4-1	TRBD1	NA	TRBJ1-4	CASSPGTGINEKLFF	TGCGCCAGCAGCCCGGGGACAGGGATTAATGAAAAACTGTTTTTT
TRBV3-1	TRBD1	many	TRBJ2-7	CASSLRTGNFYEQYF	TGTGCCAGCAGCCTTAGGACAGGGAATTTTTACGAGCAGTACTTC
TRBV9	NA	NA	TRBJ2-2	CASSEIHTGELFF	TGTGCCAGCAGCGAGATACACACCGGGGAGCTGTTTTTT
TRBV29-1	NA	NA	TRBJ1-2	CSVEDRDQGNWGYGYTF	TGCAGCGTTGAAGATCGAGACCAGGGCAATTGGGGCTATGGCTACACCTTC
TRBV7-9	NA	many	TRBJ1-1	CASSLGTRRGERTEAFF	TGTGCCAGCAGCTTAGGGACAAGAAGGGGGGAAAGGACTGAAGCTTTCTTT
TRBV29-1	NA	many	TRBJ2-3	CSVENVAGSTDTQYF	TGCAGCGTAGAGAACGTTGCAGGAAGCACAGATACGCAGTATTTT
TRBV6-1	NA	many	TRBJ2-2	CASSEYRNTGELFF	TGTGCCAGCAGTGAGTACCGGAACACCGGGGAGCTGTTTTTT